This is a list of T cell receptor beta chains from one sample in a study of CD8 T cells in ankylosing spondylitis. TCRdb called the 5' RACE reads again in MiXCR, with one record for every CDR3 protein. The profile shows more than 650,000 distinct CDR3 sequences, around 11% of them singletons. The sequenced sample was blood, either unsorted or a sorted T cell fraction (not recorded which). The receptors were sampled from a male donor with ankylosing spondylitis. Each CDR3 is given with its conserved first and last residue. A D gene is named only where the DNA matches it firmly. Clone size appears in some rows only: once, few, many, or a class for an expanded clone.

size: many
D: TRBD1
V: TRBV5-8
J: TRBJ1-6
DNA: TGTGCCAGCAGCTTGGGACAGGGGGGTTCACCCCTCCACTTT
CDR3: CASSLGQGGSPLHF

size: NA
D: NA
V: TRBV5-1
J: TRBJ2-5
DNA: TGCGCCAGCAGGACCGGAGGAGGGGGAGAGACCCAGTACTTC
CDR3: CASRTGGGGETQYF

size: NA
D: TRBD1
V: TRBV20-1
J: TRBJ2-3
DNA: TGCAGTGCTGCAGGGGGCAGCGAACTCACAGATACGCAGTATTTT
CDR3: CSAAGGSELTDTQYF

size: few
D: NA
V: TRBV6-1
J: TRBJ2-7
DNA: TGTGCCAGCAGGAGGACAGTAAATACCTACGAGCAGTACTTC
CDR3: CASRRTVNTYEQYF

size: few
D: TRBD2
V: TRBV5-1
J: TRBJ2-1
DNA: TGCGCCAGCAGGGGCGGACTAGCGGGGGCCCCACGGCAGAATGAGCAGTTCTTC
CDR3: CASRGGLAGAPRQNEQFF

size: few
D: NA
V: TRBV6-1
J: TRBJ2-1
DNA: TGTGCCAGCAGCCCCCCGGACAGAAGGAATGAGCAGTTCTTC
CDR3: CASSPPDRRNEQFF

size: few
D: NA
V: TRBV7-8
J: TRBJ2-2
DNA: TGTGCCAGCAGCTTAAGGAGGGAAGGCGGGGAGCTGTTTTTT
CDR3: CASSLRREGGELFF

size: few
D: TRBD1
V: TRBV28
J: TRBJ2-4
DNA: TGTGCCAGCAGTCAACCCGGGACAGAAAACATTCAGTACTTC
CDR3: CASSQPGTENIQYF

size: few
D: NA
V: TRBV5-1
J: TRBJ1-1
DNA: TGCGCCAGCAGCTTGGTCGGGGTTGGGGCTGAAGCTTTCTTT
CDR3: CASSLVGVGAEAFF

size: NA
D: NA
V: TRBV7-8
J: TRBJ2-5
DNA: TGTGCCAGCATACCACAGCCTTACCAAGAGACCCAGTACTTC
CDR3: CASIPQPYQETQYF

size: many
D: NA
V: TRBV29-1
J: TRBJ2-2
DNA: TGCAGCGTTGATCTGTGGGGCTTACCGGGGGAGCTGTTTTTT
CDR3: CSVDLWGLPGELFF

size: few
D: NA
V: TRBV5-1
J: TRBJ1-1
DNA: TGCGCCAGCAGCTTTGGGCCCTCAAATATCGAAGCTTTCTTT
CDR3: CASSFGPSNIEAFF

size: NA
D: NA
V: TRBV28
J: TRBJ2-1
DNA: TGTGCCAGTACCACCCTGGGATGGGAGCAGTTCTTC
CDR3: CASTTLGWEQFF

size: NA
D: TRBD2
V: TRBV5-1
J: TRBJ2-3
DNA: TGCACCAGCAGCCCTCTAGGGACTAGCGGTGCTGATACGCAGTATTTT
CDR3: CTSSPLGTSGADTQYF

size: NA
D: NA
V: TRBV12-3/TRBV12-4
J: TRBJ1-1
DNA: TGTGCCAGCAGGGAGACAGGCCTCCGTGAAGCTTTCTTT
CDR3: CASRETGLREAFF

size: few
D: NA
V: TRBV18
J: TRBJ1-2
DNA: TGTGCCAGCTCACCACCACAGGGTCGATATGGCTACACCTTC
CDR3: CASSPPQGRYGYTF

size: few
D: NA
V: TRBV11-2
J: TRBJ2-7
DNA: TGTGCCAGCAGCTTTTCTTTCGAGCAGTACTTC
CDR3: CASSFSFEQYF

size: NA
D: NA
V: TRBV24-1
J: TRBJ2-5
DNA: TGTGCCACCAGTGATTTAGAATACGAGACCCAGTACTTC
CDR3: CATSDLEYETQYF

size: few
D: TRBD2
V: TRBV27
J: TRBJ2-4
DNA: TGTGCCAGCAGTTTATCGGTGCGACTAGCGGACGGAGGCAAAAACATTCAGTACTTC
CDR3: CASSLSVRLADGGKNIQYF

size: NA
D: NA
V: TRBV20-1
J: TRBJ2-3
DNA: TGCAGTGCTGAATTTGACGGGGATACGCAGTATTTT
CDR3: CSAEFDGDTQYF

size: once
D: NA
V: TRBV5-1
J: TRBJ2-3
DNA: TGCGCCAGCAGCCAGGACCGGCTCCCAGATACGCAGTATTTT
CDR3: CASSQDRLPDTQYF

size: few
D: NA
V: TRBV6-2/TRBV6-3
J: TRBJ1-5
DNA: TGTGCCAGCAGGTCCTATCAACAGGGCTGGAGTCAGCCCCAGCATTTT
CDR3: CASRSYQQGWSQPQHF

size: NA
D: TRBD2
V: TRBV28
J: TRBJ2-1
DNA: TGTGCCAGCAGAAATCTAGCGGGGGCCTCCTACAATGAGCAGTTCTTC
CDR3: CASRNLAGASYNEQFF

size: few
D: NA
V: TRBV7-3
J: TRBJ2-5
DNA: TGTGCCAGCAGCTTAACCCAGAAAGGGGCCCAGTACTTC
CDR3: CASSLTQKGAQYF

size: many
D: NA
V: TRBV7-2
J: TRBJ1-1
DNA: TGTGCCAGCAGCTCCCAGCCGAACACTGAAGCTTTCTTT
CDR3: CASSSQPNTEAFF

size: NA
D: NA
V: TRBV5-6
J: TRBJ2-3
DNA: TGTGCCAGCAGCTATAGAGAACATACGCAGTATTTT
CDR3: CASSYREHTQYF

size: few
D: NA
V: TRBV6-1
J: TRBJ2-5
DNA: TGTGCCAGCAGGCGGCACAGCCAAGAGACCCAGTACTTC
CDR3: CASRRHSQETQYF

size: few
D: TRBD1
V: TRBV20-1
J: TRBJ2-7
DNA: TGCAGTGCTAGGGGGACAGGGGGCGACGTCCCTTACGAGCAGTACTTC
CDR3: CSARGTGGDVPYEQYF

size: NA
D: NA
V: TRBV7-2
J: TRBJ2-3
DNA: TGTGCCAGCAGCACCTCCTGGGCAGATACGCAGTATTTT
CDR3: CASSTSWADTQYF

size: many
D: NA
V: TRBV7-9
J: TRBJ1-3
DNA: TGTGCCAGCAGCTCCCAGGGAAACACCATATATTTT
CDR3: CASSSQGNTIYF

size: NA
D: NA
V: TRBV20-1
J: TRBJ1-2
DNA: TGCAGTGCTAGATACATTGGGACACGAGGGAACTATGGCTACACCTTC
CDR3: CSARYIGTRGNYGYTF

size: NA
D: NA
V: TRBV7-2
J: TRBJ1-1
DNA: TGTGCCAGCAGCTCCGGGGCCCTCCCTGGAGGGACTGAAGCTTTCTTT
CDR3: CASSSGALPGGTEAFF

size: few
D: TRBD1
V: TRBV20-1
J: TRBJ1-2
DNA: TGCAGTGCTAGAGATCGAACAGGGGGCCTTGGCTACACCTTC
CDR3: CSARDRTGGLGYTF

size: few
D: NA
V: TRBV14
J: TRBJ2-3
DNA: TGTGCCAGCAGCCAAGAACTGACGAGAAGCTACACAGATACGCAGTATTTT
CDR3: CASSQELTRSYTDTQYF

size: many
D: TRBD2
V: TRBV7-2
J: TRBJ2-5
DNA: TGTGCCAGCAGCCAGACTAGCGGGCAAGAGACCCAGTACTTC
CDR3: CASSQTSGQETQYF

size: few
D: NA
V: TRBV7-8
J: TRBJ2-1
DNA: TGTGCCAGCACCAACGGCCGTGGCAATGAGCAGTTCTTC
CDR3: CASTNGRGNEQFF

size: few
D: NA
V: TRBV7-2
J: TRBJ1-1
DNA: TGTGCCAGCAGCCGACACAGGGTTAATGCTGAAGCTTTCTTT
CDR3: CASSRHRVNAEAFF

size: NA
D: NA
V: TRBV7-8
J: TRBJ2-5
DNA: TGTGCCAGCAGCACGTCGAGGCTTATGGAGACCCAGTACTTC
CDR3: CASSTSRLMETQYF

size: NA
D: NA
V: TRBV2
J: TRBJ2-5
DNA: TGTGCCAGCAAGGGTAGCCAAGAGACCCAGTACTTC
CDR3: CASKGSQETQYF

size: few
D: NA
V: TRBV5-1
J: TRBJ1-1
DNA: TGCGCCAGCAGCTGGGGCTCGACAGTTCAGGCTGAAGCTTTCTTT
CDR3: CASSWGSTVQAEAFF

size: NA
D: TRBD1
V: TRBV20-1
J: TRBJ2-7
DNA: TGCAGTGCTAACGGACAGGGGTTCGAGCAGTACTTC
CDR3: CSANGQGFEQYF

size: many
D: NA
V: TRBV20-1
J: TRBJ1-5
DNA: TGCAGTGCTAGGTACAGGGCGGGTCATCAGCCCCAGCATTTT
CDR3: CSARYRAGHQPQHF

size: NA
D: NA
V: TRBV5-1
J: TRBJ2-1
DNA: TGCGCCAGCAGCTTGGTTGTTGTGGCCGTTACCTACAATGAGCAGTTCTTC
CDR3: CASSLVVVAVTYNEQFF

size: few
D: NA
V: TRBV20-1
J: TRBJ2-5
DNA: TGCAGTGCTCCGAGGGGGGTAGGGGAGACCCAGTACTTC
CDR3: CSAPRGVGETQYF

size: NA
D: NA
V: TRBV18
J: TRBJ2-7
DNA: TGTGCCAGCTCACCACTTCCTCGAGGTGGACCGCGCGAGCAGTACTTC
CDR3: CASSPLPRGGPREQYF

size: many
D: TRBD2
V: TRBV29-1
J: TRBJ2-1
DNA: TGCGGCCTACTAGCGGGAGGAAATGAGCAGTTCTTC
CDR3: CGLLAGGNEQFF